This is a list of T cell receptor beta chains from one sample in a study of regulatory T cells in long-lasting Graves disease. A single record per CDR3 protein comes from TCRdb applying MiXCR to the multiplex PCR reads. This table holds 500,000 to 800,000 distinct CDR3 sequences, 25% to 35% found once. This specimen consisted of peripheral blood mononuclear cells (PBMCs), obtained when the disease was refractory, from a patient treated with antithyroid drugs. The receptors were gathered from a female donor with Graves disease. The CDR3 runs from the conserved cysteine through the conserved F or W. Fields, in order: D gene, J gene, clone size, V gene, CDR3 DNA, CDR3 protein. D genes are given only for firm matches. Only part of the rows carry a size: once, few, many, or a class if the clone is expanded.

D: TRBD1
J: TRBJ2-5
size: few
V: TRBV5-1
DNA: TGCGCCAGCAGCACACAGGGGGAAGAGACCCAGTACTTC
CDR3: CASSTQGEETQYF

D: TRBD1
J: TRBJ1-4
size: few
V: TRBV20-1
DNA: TGCAGTGCTAGAGCTACAGGGGGCCTAAATGAAAAACTGTTTTTT
CDR3: CSARATGGLNEKLFF

D: TRBD1
J: TRBJ1-1
size: once
V: TRBV14
DNA: TGTGCCAGCAGCCTACAGGGGGCCTATGTTTGGACTGAAGCTTTCTTT
CDR3: CASSLQGAYVWTEAFF

D: TRBD2
J: TRBJ2-2
size: many
V: TRBV2
DNA: TGTGCCAGCGGTACTAGCGGTAACACCGGGGAGCTGTTTTTT
CDR3: CASGTSGNTGELFF

D: -
J: TRBJ1-1
size: many
V: TRBV28
DNA: TGTGCCAGCAGTGCCCCCGGACGGAGGAACACTGAAGCTTTCTTT
CDR3: CASSAPGRRNTEAFF

D: -
J: TRBJ1-1
size: few
V: TRBV10-3
DNA: TGTGCCATCAGTGATTCGAGGCAGGGGATGGCTTTCTTT
CDR3: CAISDSRQGMAFF

D: TRBD1
J: TRBJ1-1
size: -
V: TRBV13
DNA: TGTGCCAGCAGCTTGGGCGTAACAGGGGGCGCGGGTTCCCTGAACACTGAAGCTTTCTTT
CDR3: CASSLGVTGGAGSLNTEAFF

D: -
J: TRBJ1-2
size: many
V: TRBV6-9
DNA: TGTGCCAGCAGTTATACTGGGGTAGGGGCTAACTATGGCTACACCTTC
CDR3: CASSYTGVGANYGYTF

D: -
J: TRBJ2-3
size: -
V: TRBV12-5
DNA: TGTGCTAGTGGGAAGTGGGGCCTCACAGATACGCAGTATTTT
CDR3: CASGKWGLTDTQYF

D: -
J: TRBJ2-7
size: -
V: TRBV7-2
DNA: TGTGCCAGCAGCTTTTGGGGCAACGAGCAGTACTTC
CDR3: CASSFWGNEQYF

D: -
J: TRBJ2-2
size: -
V: TRBV7-2
DNA: TGTGCCAGCAGCTTAGCCGGGGCGGTCACCGGGGAGCTGTTTTTT
CDR3: CASSLAGAVTGELFF

D: -
J: TRBJ1-6
size: -
V: TRBV15
DNA: TGTGCCACCAGCAGAGATTTTGGGGTAGATGACAATGATAATTCACCCCTCCACTTT
CDR3: CATSRDFGVDDNDNSPLHF

D: TRBD2
J: TRBJ2-7
size: many
V: TRBV5-6
DNA: TGTGCCAGCAGACTAGCGGGAGACTCCTACGAGCAGTACTTC
CDR3: CASRLAGDSYEQYF

D: TRBD1
J: TRBJ1-5
size: many
V: TRBV6-1
DNA: TGTGCCAGCAGTCAGGGACAGAATCAGCCCCAGCATTTT
CDR3: CASSQGQNQPQHF

D: -
J: TRBJ1-1
size: -
V: TRBV7-3
DNA: TGTGCCAGCGGCCGGGCAGGGGCTGACACTGAAGCTTTCTTT
CDR3: CASGRAGADTEAFF

D: TRBD2
J: TRBJ2-2
size: -
V: TRBV10-2
DNA: TGCGCCAGCAGACAAGGACTAGCGGGAGGGCCCGGGGAGCTGTTTTTT
CDR3: CASRQGLAGGPGELFF

D: -
J: TRBJ2-7
size: few
V: TRBV7-3
DNA: TGTGCCAGCAGCTTAAGACCAGGACCCTACGAGCAGTACTTC
CDR3: CASSLRPGPYEQYF

D: -
J: TRBJ2-7
size: -
V: TRBV6-5
DNA: TGTGCCAGCAGTTACTCTCCCCAGGGGAAGTGCGAGCAGTACTTC
CDR3: CASSYSPQGKCEQYF

D: TRBD2
J: TRBJ2-7
size: many
V: TRBV6-2/TRBV6-3
DNA: TGTGCCAGCAGTTACCCGACGGGCGGGAGGATCGACGAGCAGTACTTC
CDR3: CASSYPTGGRIDEQYF

D: TRBD1
J: TRBJ2-5
size: few
V: TRBV27
DNA: TGTGCCAGCAGTTCACAGGGGTCTCAAGAGACCCAGTACTTC
CDR3: CASSSQGSQETQYF

D: -
J: TRBJ1-5
size: few
V: TRBV13
DNA: TGTGCCAGCCTAAGGGTGGGTTCGGGTCAGCCCCAGCATTTT
CDR3: CASLRVGSGQPQHF

D: -
J: TRBJ1-1
size: many
V: TRBV12-3/TRBV12-4
DNA: TGCGCCAGCAGCTTGATAAGGGACACTGAAGCTTTCTTT
CDR3: CASSLIRDTEAFF

D: -
J: TRBJ2-7
size: few
V: TRBV9
DNA: TGTGCCAGCAGCGTAACAGGAGGGGTGGACTACGAGCAGTACTTC
CDR3: CASSVTGGVDYEQYF

D: -
J: TRBJ1-5
size: few
V: TRBV6-1
DNA: TGTGCCAGCAGTCTAGGACGGGGCGAGGGCAATCAGCCCCAGCATTTT
CDR3: CASSLGRGEGNQPQHF

D: TRBD1
J: TRBJ2-3
size: -
V: TRBV10-3
DNA: TGTGCCATCAGTGAGTCAAGGGACAGCCTAAGCACAGATACGCAGTATTTT
CDR3: CAISESRDSLSTDTQYF

D: -
J: TRBJ2-5
size: many
V: TRBV2
DNA: TGTGCCAGCAGTGCCGGGGAGAAAGAGACCCAGTACTTC
CDR3: CASSAGEKETQYF

D: TRBD1
J: TRBJ2-7
size: -
V: TRBV6-5
DNA: TGTGCCAGCAGTTACTCTGGGACAGGGGCGATAACCTACGAGCAGTACTTC
CDR3: CASSYSGTGAITYEQYF

D: TRBD1
J: TRBJ1-5
size: -
V: TRBV7-9
DNA: TGTGCCAGCAGCCCCACGACAGGGTATAGCAATCAGCCCCAGCATTTT
CDR3: CASSPTTGYSNQPQHF

D: -
J: TRBJ2-7
size: many
V: TRBV11-2
DNA: TGTGCCAGCAGCCTCGCTCTGGGCGAGCAGTACTTC
CDR3: CASSLALGEQYF

D: TRBD1
J: TRBJ1-5
size: -
V: TRBV20-1
DNA: TGCAGTGCTAGGGAATATGGACAGGGCCTTCAGCCCCAGCATTTT
CDR3: CSAREYGQGLQPQHF

D: TRBD1
J: TRBJ1-5
size: -
V: TRBV12-3/TRBV12-4
DNA: TGTGCCAGCAGTTTAACAGGGGGCTTAAATCAGCCCCAGCATTTT
CDR3: CASSLTGGLNQPQHF

D: -
J: TRBJ2-2
size: -
V: TRBV5-1
DNA: TGCGCCAGCAGCTGGGGGAAACCAGGGTTAGGGGAGCTGTTTTTT
CDR3: CASSWGKPGLGELFF

D: -
J: TRBJ1-2
size: -
V: TRBV7-6
DNA: TGTGCCAGCAGCAAAGATCCTAAGAACTATGGCTACACCTTC
CDR3: CASSKDPKNYGYTF

D: TRBD1
J: TRBJ1-2
size: -
V: TRBV5-1
DNA: TGCGCCAGCAGCTTGTCGTTACAGGGGGCCTATGGCTACACCTTC
CDR3: CASSLSLQGAYGYTF

D: -
J: TRBJ1-6
size: few
V: TRBV7-9
DNA: TGTGCCAGCAGCTACAACAATTCACCCCTCCACTTT
CDR3: CASSYNNSPLHF

D: -
J: TRBJ1-1
size: few
V: TRBV10-3
DNA: TGTGCCATCAGTAGCGGAAGGAACATGAACACTGAAGCTTTCTTT
CDR3: CAISSGRNMNTEAFF

D: TRBD1
J: TRBJ2-4
size: -
V: TRBV28
DNA: TGTGCCAGCAGTCAGGACAGGGCTAGAAACATTCAGTACTTC
CDR3: CASSQDRARNIQYF

D: -
J: TRBJ1-6
size: few
V: TRBV3-1
DNA: TGTGCCAGCAGCCAACGGCAGGAGTCCCTCCACTTT
CDR3: CASSQRQESLHF

D: -
J: TRBJ1-1
size: -
V: TRBV6-1
DNA: TGTGCCAGCAGTGTGGAATACTACCAGGTGAACACTGAAGCTTTCTTT
CDR3: CASSVEYYQVNTEAFF

D: TRBD1
J: TRBJ1-2
size: many
V: TRBV6-1
DNA: TGTGCCAGCAGTCAGGACAGGGCTGGCTATGGCTACACCTTC
CDR3: CASSQDRAGYGYTF

D: -
J: TRBJ1-5
size: few
V: TRBV12-5
DNA: TGTGCTAGTGGTTTGGTTGGATGGGATCAGCCCCAGCATTTT
CDR3: CASGLVGWDQPQHF

D: TRBD2
J: TRBJ2-3
size: -
V: TRBV12-3/TRBV12-4
DNA: TGTGCCAGCAGCCCCTCTAGCGGGAGCACAGATACGCAGTATTTT
CDR3: CASSPSSGSTDTQYF

D: -
J: TRBJ2-5
size: -
V: TRBV7-9
DNA: TGTGCCAGCAGCGTCGGTGCGGCGGAGACCCAGTACTTC
CDR3: CASSVGAAETQYF

D: TRBD1
J: TRBJ1-5
size: few
V: TRBV2
DNA: TGTGCCAGCAATTACAGGGGATGGAATCAGCCCCAGCATTTT
CDR3: CASNYRGWNQPQHF

D: -
J: TRBJ2-7
size: few
V: TRBV7-3
DNA: TGTGCCAGCAGCCCCACCGTTCCCCACGAGCAGTACTTC
CDR3: CASSPTVPHEQYF

D: TRBD1
J: TRBJ2-7
size: many
V: TRBV11-1
DNA: TGTGCCAGCAGCGGGGACAGGATCTACGAGCAGTACTTC
CDR3: CASSGDRIYEQYF

D: TRBD2
J: TRBJ2-7
size: few
V: TRBV5-1
DNA: TGCGCCAGCAGCTTGCCCGGGACTAGCGGCGAGCAGTACTTC
CDR3: CASSLPGTSGEQYF

D: TRBD2
J: TRBJ2-5
size: -
V: TRBV25-1
DNA: TGTGCCAGCAGTGAAATGGCTAGCGGGTACCAAGAGACCCAGTACTTC
CDR3: CASSEMASGYQETQYF

D: -
J: TRBJ1-1
size: -
V: TRBV6-1
DNA: TGTGCCAGCAGTGAAGCGCTGGGATGGACTGAAGCTTTCTTT
CDR3: CASSEALGWTEAFF

D: -
J: TRBJ1-1
size: many
V: TRBV28
DNA: TGTGCCAGCAGTTCCCGGGAGGGAGTGAACACTGAAGCTTTCTTT
CDR3: CASSSREGVNTEAFF

D: TRBD2
J: TRBJ2-5
size: -
V: TRBV28
DNA: TGTGCCAGCAGTCCTGCAGGCGGGAGGGAACAAGAGACCCAGTACTTC
CDR3: CASSPAGGREQETQYF